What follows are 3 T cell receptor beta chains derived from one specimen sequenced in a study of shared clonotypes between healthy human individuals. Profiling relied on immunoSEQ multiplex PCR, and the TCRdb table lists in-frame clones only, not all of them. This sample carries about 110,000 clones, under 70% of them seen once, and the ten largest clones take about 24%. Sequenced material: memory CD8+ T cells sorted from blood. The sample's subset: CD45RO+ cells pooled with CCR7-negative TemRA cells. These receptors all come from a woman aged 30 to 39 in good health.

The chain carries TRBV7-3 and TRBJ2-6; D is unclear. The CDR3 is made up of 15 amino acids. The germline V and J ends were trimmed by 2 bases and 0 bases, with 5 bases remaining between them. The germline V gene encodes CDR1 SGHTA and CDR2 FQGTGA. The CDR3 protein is CASSLGLSGANVLTF. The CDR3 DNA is TGTGCCAGCAGCTTAGGCCTCTCTGGGGCCAACGTCCTGACTTTC.

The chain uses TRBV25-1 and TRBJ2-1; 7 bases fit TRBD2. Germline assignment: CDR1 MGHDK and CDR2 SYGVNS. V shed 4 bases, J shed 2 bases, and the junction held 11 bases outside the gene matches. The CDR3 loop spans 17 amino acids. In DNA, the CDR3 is TGTGCCAGCAGTGGACGGTCCCTAGCGGCTACCTACAATGAGCAGTTCTTC. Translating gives CASSGRSLAATYNEQFF.

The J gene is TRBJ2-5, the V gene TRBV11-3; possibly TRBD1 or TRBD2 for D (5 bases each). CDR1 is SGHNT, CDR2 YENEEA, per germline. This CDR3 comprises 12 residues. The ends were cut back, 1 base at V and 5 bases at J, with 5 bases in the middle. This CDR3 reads CASSLGDETQYF. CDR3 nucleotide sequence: TGTGCCAGCAGCTTAGGGGACGAGACCCAGTACTTC. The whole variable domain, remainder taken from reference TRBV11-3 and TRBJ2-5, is EAGVVQSPRYKIIEKKQPVAFWCNPISGHNTLYWYLQNLGQGPELLIRYENEEAVDDSQLPKDRFSAERLKGVDSTLKIQPAELGDSAVYLCASSLGDETQYFGPGTRLLVL.